This T cell receptor beta chain was sequenced for a study of tumor and adjacent non-tumor tissue in lung cancer. This sample's RNA came from whole unsorted tissue. This non-tumor lung sample came from over 3 cm beyond the tumor edge. Comment on this clonotype: At one end the junction does not follow the germline gene, possibly because of a read error.

The CDR3 is 18 amino acids. Three rounds of nested PCR, following a modified ARM-PCR protocol, produced the TCRbeta library. TCRdb re-derived calls from the multiplex PCR reads in MiXCR, one entry per CDR3 protein. The profile shows 70,000 to 95,000 distinct CDR3 sequences, approximately 82% of them singletons. The clonotype was recovered from a man between 70 and 80 years old with non-small cell lung cancer. J is TRBJ1-3 and V is TRBV12-3 or TRBV12-4; no clear D gene. Sequencing input: distant non-tumor lung tissue. Here the CDR3 DNA reads TGTGGCAGCAGTCGTCCCGCGATAGGGATCGGCTCTGGGAACACCATATATTTT. It translates to CGSSRPAIGIGSGNTIYF.